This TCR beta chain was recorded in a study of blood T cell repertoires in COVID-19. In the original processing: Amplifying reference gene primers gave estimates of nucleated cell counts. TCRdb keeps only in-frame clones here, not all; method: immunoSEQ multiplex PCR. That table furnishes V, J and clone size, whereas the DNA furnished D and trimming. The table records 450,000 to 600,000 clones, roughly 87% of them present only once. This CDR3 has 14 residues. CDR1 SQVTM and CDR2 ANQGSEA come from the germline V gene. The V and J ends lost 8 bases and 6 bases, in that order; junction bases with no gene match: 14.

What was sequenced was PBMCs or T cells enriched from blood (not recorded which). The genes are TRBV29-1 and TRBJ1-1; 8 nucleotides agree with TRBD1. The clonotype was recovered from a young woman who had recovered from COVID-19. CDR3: CSIFQGAADSEAFF. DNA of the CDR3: TGCAGCATTTTCCAGGGGGCAGCAGACTCTGAAGCTTTCTTT.